A selection of T cell receptor beta chains follows, all from one sample in a study. TCRdb recomputed calls from the RT-PCR reads with MiXCR, one row per CDR3 protein. Of about 680,000 distinct CDR3 sequences in the sample, about 14% were seen once. The sequenced sample was memory CD4+ T cells from blood. These receptors were obtained from a female donor in good health, serving as a healthy control. CDR3s include the opening cysteine and the closing phenylalanine or tryptophan. Fields, in order: CDR3 length, clone size, V gene, D gene, J gene, CDR3 protein, CDR3 DNA. The D gene is left open where the match is weak. Size is omitted from some rows. Given values are once, few, many or a class for expanded clones.

CDR3 length: 15; clone size: -; V gene: TRBV6-5; D gene: TRBD1; J gene: TRBJ1-5; CDR3 protein: CASSPWTGYNQPQHF; CDR3 DNA: TGTGCCAGCAGTCCTTGGACAGGGTACAATCAGCCCCAGCATTTT
CDR3 length: 14; clone size: few; V gene: TRBV28; D gene: TRBD1; J gene: TRBJ1-4; CDR3 protein: CASGSGGTNEKLFF; CDR3 DNA: TGTGCCAGCGGCTCAGGGGGCACTAATGAAAAACTGTTTTTT
CDR3 length: 13; clone size: many; V gene: TRBV20-1; D gene: -; J gene: TRBJ1-2; CDR3 protein: CSARTGSAYGYTF; CDR3 DNA: TGCAGTGCTAGAACCGGGAGTGCTTATGGCTACACCTTC
CDR3 length: 11; clone size: -; V gene: TRBV7-3; D gene: -; J gene: TRBJ1-4; CDR3 protein: CASRGNEKLFF; CDR3 DNA: TGTGCCAGCCGCGGTAATGAAAAACTGTTTTTT
CDR3 length: 11; clone size: many; V gene: TRBV12-3/TRBV12-4; D gene: -; J gene: TRBJ1-5; CDR3 protein: CASIRREPQHF; CDR3 DNA: TGTGCCAGCATCCGGAGGGAGCCCCAGCATTTT
CDR3 length: 11; clone size: many; V gene: TRBV29-1; D gene: TRBD1; J gene: TRBJ1-2; CDR3 protein: CSVGDSDGYTF; CDR3 DNA: TGCAGCGTTGGGGACAGTGATGGCTACACCTTC
CDR3 length: 14; clone size: few; V gene: TRBV9; D gene: TRBD1; J gene: TRBJ2-4; CDR3 protein: CASSVGGQGNIQYF; CDR3 DNA: TGTGCCAGCAGCGTAGGGGGACAGGGAAACATTCAGTACTTC
CDR3 length: 14; clone size: -; V gene: TRBV19; D gene: -; J gene: TRBJ1-1; CDR3 protein: CASSWNRADTEAFF; CDR3 DNA: TGTGCCAGTAGTTGGAACAGGGCGGACACTGAAGCTTTCTTT
CDR3 length: 12; clone size: many; V gene: TRBV28; D gene: -; J gene: TRBJ1-3; CDR3 protein: CASSWTGNTIYF; CDR3 DNA: TGTGCCAGCAGTTGGACAGGAAACACCATATATTTT
CDR3 length: 14; clone size: -; V gene: TRBV5-1; D gene: -; J gene: TRBJ2-5; CDR3 protein: CASSLGGPAETQYF; CDR3 DNA: TGCGCCAGCAGCTTGGGGGGGCCTGCAGAGACCCAGTACTTC
CDR3 length: 15; clone size: many; V gene: TRBV7-2; D gene: -; J gene: TRBJ2-7; CDR3 protein: CASSPRPSGGDEQYF; CDR3 DNA: TGTGCCAGCAGCCCCCGGCCCTCTGGGGGCGACGAGCAGTACTTC
CDR3 length: 13; clone size: -; V gene: TRBV5-1; D gene: -; J gene: TRBJ1-2; CDR3 protein: CASSGRPHYGYTF; CDR3 DNA: TGCGCCAGCTCGGGCAGACCCCACTATGGCTACACCTTC
CDR3 length: 15; clone size: few; V gene: TRBV27; D gene: -; J gene: TRBJ2-1; CDR3 protein: CASALYGGSYNEQFF; CDR3 DNA: TGTGCCAGCGCCCTCTACGGGGGCTCTTACAATGAGCAGTTCTTC
CDR3 length: 12; clone size: -; V gene: TRBV29-1; D gene: -; J gene: TRBJ1-2; CDR3 protein: CSVPSVGYGYTF; CDR3 DNA: TGCAGCGTTCCGTCCGTGGGCTATGGCTACACCTTC
CDR3 length: 14; clone size: -; V gene: TRBV5-1; D gene: TRBD2; J gene: TRBJ2-7; CDR3 protein: CASTSTSGSSEQYF; CDR3 DNA: TGCGCCAGCACTTCGACTAGCGGGAGCTCCGAGCAGTACTTC
CDR3 length: 12; clone size: many; V gene: TRBV6-6; D gene: -; J gene: TRBJ2-7; CDR3 protein: CASSPEVVEQYF; CDR3 DNA: TGTGCCAGCAGTCCTGAGGTTGTCGAGCAGTACTTC
CDR3 length: 14; clone size: -; V gene: TRBV28; D gene: -; J gene: TRBJ2-5; CDR3 protein: CASSWGSVPETQYF; CDR3 DNA: TGTGCCAGCAGTTGGGGGAGCGTCCCAGAGACCCAGTACTTC
CDR3 length: 14; clone size: many; V gene: TRBV20-1; D gene: TRBD1; J gene: TRBJ2-7; CDR3 protein: CSASLGQGANEQYF; CDR3 DNA: TGCAGTGCTAGCCTGGGACAGGGGGCGAACGAGCAGTACTTC
CDR3 length: 16; clone size: many; V gene: TRBV7-2; D gene: -; J gene: TRBJ2-7; CDR3 protein: CASSFGYGRGGYEQYF; CDR3 DNA: TGTGCCAGCAGCTTTGGTTATGGCAGGGGAGGCTACGAGCAGTACTTC
CDR3 length: 14; clone size: many; V gene: TRBV10-2; D gene: TRBD2; J gene: TRBJ2-3; CDR3 protein: CASLPSGNTDTQYF; CDR3 DNA: TGCGCCAGCCTCCCTAGCGGGAACACAGATACGCAGTATTTT
CDR3 length: 14; clone size: -; V gene: TRBV2; D gene: -; J gene: TRBJ2-2; CDR3 protein: CASSDDRNTGELFF; CDR3 DNA: TGTGCCAGCAGTGACGACAGGAACACCGGGGAGCTGTTTTTT
CDR3 length: 15; clone size: many; V gene: TRBV9; D gene: TRBD1; J gene: TRBJ1-2; CDR3 protein: CASSVHRTGEDGYTF; CDR3 DNA: TGTGCCAGCAGCGTCCATCGGACAGGGGAGGATGGCTACACCTTC
CDR3 length: 13; clone size: many; V gene: TRBV7-2; D gene: -; J gene: TRBJ2-3; CDR3 protein: CASSLGTDDTQYF; CDR3 DNA: TGTGCCAGCAGCCTAGGAACTGACGATACGCAGTATTTT
CDR3 length: 13; clone size: -; V gene: TRBV6-5; D gene: -; J gene: TRBJ2-5; CDR3 protein: CASTDSGHETQYF; CDR3 DNA: TGTGCCAGCACTGATAGCGGCCATGAGACCCAGTACTTC
CDR3 length: 15; clone size: many; V gene: TRBV20-1; D gene: -; J gene: TRBJ2-3; CDR3 protein: CSARDPGGPTDTQYF; CDR3 DNA: TGCAGTGCTAGAGATCCCGGAGGGCCGACAGATACGCAGTATTTT
CDR3 length: 11; clone size: many; V gene: TRBV5-1; D gene: -; J gene: TRBJ2-5; CDR3 protein: CASRQEETQYF; CDR3 DNA: TGCGCCAGCAGACAAGAAGAGACCCAGTACTTC
CDR3 length: 14; clone size: -; V gene: TRBV6-1; D gene: -; J gene: TRBJ2-7; CDR3 protein: CASTRGGTQGEQYF; CDR3 DNA: TGTGCCAGCACCCGAGGGGGAACCCAGGGGGAGCAGTACTTC
CDR3 length: 14; clone size: few; V gene: TRBV12-3/TRBV12-4; D gene: TRBD2; J gene: TRBJ2-2; CDR3 protein: CASSSGGNTGELFF; CDR3 DNA: TGTGCCAGCAGTAGCGGGGGGAACACCGGGGAGCTGTTTTTT
CDR3 length: 20; clone size: few; V gene: TRBV6-1; D gene: -; J gene: TRBJ2-3; CDR3 protein: CASSELPRLGGQAGTDTQYF; CDR3 DNA: TGTGCCAGCAGTGAATTACCCAGGCTCGGGGGCCAAGCCGGCACAGATACGCAGTATTTT